A single sample gave rise to the 28 T cell receptor beta chains below, sequenced in a study of post-analysis software for immune sequencing data. Study-wide results and caveats: Comparison of patients with controls showed roughly five TRBV segments more frequent in patients, TRBV5-6, TRBV5-1 and TRBV20-1 among them.

These receptors' targets are unknown. The library was made from cDNA and included unique molecular identifiers. TCRdb ran MiXCR on the PCR reads and lists one entry per CDR3 protein. Found here are approximately 730,000 distinct CDR3 sequences, about 32% of them singletons; the top ten hold roughly 0.57%. Sequenced sample: blood. These receptors were taken from a girl between 10 and 17 years old with multiple sclerosis.

The chain carries TRBV6-1 and TRBJ2-7; possible D gene TRBD1, 6 bases. The CDR3 spans 13 residues. Germline loops: CDR1 MNHNS, CDR2 SASEGT. The ends were cut back, 10 bases at V and 6 bases at J, with 19 bases in the middle. The CDR3 DNA reads as TGTGCCACCAACAGGGAGATGATGCGCGAGCAGTACTTC. This gives the protein CATNREMMREQYF.

Comments on this clonotype: Sequence at one end of the junction differs from germline and may be a read error. The chain joins TRBV7-2 to TRBJ2-2; perhaps D is TRBD1 or TRBD2 (5 bases each). Germline-derived CDR1 and CDR2 are SGHTA and FQGNSA. CDR3 length: 15 residues. DNA of the CDR3: TGTGCCAGCAGCTTAGTCCAGGTCGGGACCGGGGAGCGGTTTTTT. It specifies CASSLVQVGTGERFF.

This chain uses TRBV5-1 with TRBJ1-4, with 7 bases aligning to TRBD1. Germline V gene data show CDR1 as SGHRS and CDR2 as YFSETQ. The junction had 12 bases not matched to a gene; V was cut back by 2 bases and J by 8 bases. The CDR3 is made up of 16 amino acids. CDR3 amino acids: CASSFQGGTTLEKLFF. The DNA of the CDR3 is TGCGCCAGCAGCTTCCAAGGGGGCACGACTCTCGAAAAACTGTTTTTT.

This clonotype was seen only a few times. The chain uses TRBV27 and TRBJ1-5; D might be TRBD1 (5 bases). The ends were cut back, 5 bases at V and 3 bases at J, with 8 bases in the middle. The CDR3 has 13 residues. The V gene's germline CDR1 is MNHEY and CDR2 SMNVEV (reference sequence). CDR3 residues: CASSRQPNQPQHF. Written as DNA, the CDR3 is TGTGCCAGCAGTAGACAGCCCAATCAGCCCCAGCATTTT.

The rearrangement links TRBV5-1 to TRBJ2-1; TRBD2 aligns across 12 bases. V was pared by 4 bases and J by 4 bases, with 6 bases of the junction left unmatched. Germline V gene lookup returns CDR1 SGHRS and CDR2 YFSETQ. The length of the CDR3 is 16 residues. The CDR3 nucleotides read TGCGCCAGCAGCACCGGACTAGCGGGACCTTACAATGAGCAGTTCTTC. Residues: CASSTGLAGPYNEQFF.

Comments on this clonotype: A much larger clonotype is one base distant, so this may be a read error. The CDR3 region is CSVEAPGSWADELYF. As DNA, the CDR3 is TGCAGCGTTGAAGCACCAGGGTCGTGGGCAGACGAGCTGTACTTC. V usage is TRBV29-1 and J usage is TRBJ2-5, with D tentatively TRBD1 (5 bases). The CDR3 runs 15 residues. With 1 base removed from V and 13 bases from J, the gap between germline ends came to 25 bases. CDR1 and CDR2 from the germline V gene are SQVTM and ANQGSEA.

This clonotype was counted many times. The chain uses TRBV29-1 and TRBJ2-3; D might be TRBD1 (8 bases). Trimming cost V 7 bases and J 4 bases, with 15 bases left between them. The CDR3 is 13 amino acids. Germline CDR1 SQVTM, CDR2 ANQGSEA. Here the CDR3 reads CSATQGGSDTQYF. In DNA, the CDR3 is TGCAGCGCAACACAGGGGGGGTCAGATACGCAGTATTTT.

This clonotype has only a few counts. The CDR3, as DNA: TGTGCCAGCAGCGCCAATGAGGGTGGCTACACCTTC. Protein sequence: CASSANEGGYTF. The chain has TRBV7-2 and TRBJ1-2, with D unclear. The CDR3 has 12 amino acids. Looked up from germline, CDR1 is SGHTA and CDR2 is FQGNSA. V gave up 5 bases and J gave up 7 bases, with 11 bases separating them.

The chain uses TRBV6-1 and TRBJ2-7; 9 bases line up with TRBD1. With V trimmed by 11 bases and J by 2 bases, 13 bases remained unmatched. This CDR3 comprises 15 residues. Per the germline V gene, CDR1 is MNHNS and CDR2 is SASEGT. CDR3 protein: CAGTPGDRDTYEQYF. CDR3 DNA: TGTGCCGGCACCCCAGGGGACAGGGATACCTACGAGCAGTACTTC.

V usage is TRBV7-8 and J usage is TRBJ2-7, with D perhaps TRBD1 (6 bases). The CDR3 sequence is 15 residues long. Germline V CDR1 and CDR2: SGHVS, FQNEAQ. V lost 5 bases and J lost 1, with 15 bases in between. The CDR3 is CASSPTGYLSYEQYF. The CDR3 nucleotides read TGTGCCAGCAGCCCCACAGGGTATCTGTCCTACGAGCAGTACTTC.

The chain uses TRBV5-1 and TRBJ2-2, with no clear D. V lost 4 bases and J 3 bases, leaving 10 bases between the germline ends. This CDR3 has 14 amino acids. Per germline, CDR1 SGHRS and CDR2 YFSETQ. The CDR3 bases are TGCGCCAGCAGCGTATTGGCCGACACCGGGGAGCTGTTTTTT. Translating gives CASSVLADTGELFF.

This CDR3 is CASSRDTARSNEQFF. For the CDR3, the DNA is TGTGCCAGCAGCCGGGACACCGCCCGAAGCAATGAGCAGTTCTTC. This chain connects TRBV7-2 to TRBJ2-1, with D possibly TRBD1 on 6 matching bases. The V end was cut by 5 bases, the J end by 6 bases, with 17 bases between. CDR1 is SGHTA, CDR2 FQGNSA, per germline. The CDR3 runs to 15 residues.

This clonotype appeared a single time. The J gene is TRBJ1-2, the V gene TRBV20-1; D call uncertain. CDR1 DFQATT and CDR2 SNEGSKA come from the germline V gene (reference sequence). The V gene lost 2 bases and the J gene lost 8 bases, with 18 bases spanning the gap. The CDR3 contains 14 residues. CDR3 residues: CSARIEVMTEGYTF. The CDR3 DNA is TGCAGTGCTAGAATCGAAGTGATGACGGAAGGCTACACCTTC.

This clonotype has more than one count but fewer than ten. J is TRBJ1-6 and V is TRBV27, with TRBD1 matching 7 bases. Germline CDR1 MNHEY, CDR2 SMNVEV (reference sequence). The CDR3 is 13 amino acids. J gave up 15 bases and V 4 bases, and 9 bases lay outside the gene matches. CDR3 in DNA: TGTGCCAGCAGTTCATCGGACAGGAGGCACCTCCACTTT. Encoded protein: CASSSSDRRHLHF.

The genes are TRBV4-3 and TRBJ2-3; the match to TRBD2 covers 8 bases. CDR1 is LGHNA, CDR2 YSLEER, per germline. CDR3 length: 18 residues. Germline trimming cut 0 bases from V and 5 bases from J; bases unmatched to any gene: 13. This CDR3 reads CASSQDSRREGRGDTQYF. The CDR3 DNA follows: TGCGCCAGCAGCCAAGATTCACGACGGGAGGGCCGGGGAGATACGCAGTATTTT.

This rearrangement joins TRBV5-5 to TRBJ2-1, with D perhaps matching TRBD1 or TRBD2 (5 bases each). CDR1 SGHKS and CDR2 YYEKEE come from the germline V gene (reference sequence). V gave up 5 bases and J gave up 0 bases, with 9 bases separating them. This CDR3 spans 14 amino acids. DNA for the CDR3: TGTGCCAGCAGAGAGGGACCCTCCTACAATGAGCAGTTCTTC. Translating it yields CASREGPSYNEQFF. The variable domain in full, completed from reference TRBV5-5 and TRBJ2-1, reads DAGVTQSPTHLIKTRGQQVTLRCSPISGHKSVSWYQQVLGQGPQFIFQYYEKEERGRGNFPDRFSARQFPNYSSELNVNALLLGDSALYLCASREGPSYNEQFFGPGTRLTVL.

The chain employs TRBV7-9 and TRBJ2-7, with D perhaps matching TRBD1 (5 bases). Trimming took off 1 base at V and 6 bases at J, with 19 bases between the two ends. CDR3 size: 16 residues. Germline-derived CDR1 and CDR2 are SEHNR and FQNEAQ (reference sequence). The CDR3 region is CASSLGGLGLSTEQYF. The CDR3 DNA reads TGTGCCAGCAGCTTAGGGGGCCTCGGCCTTTCGACCGAGCAGTACTTC.

The chain recombines TRBV27 with TRBJ2-1, with 7 nucleotides matching TRBD2. This CDR3 is 16 amino acids long. Germline CDR1 is MNHEY and CDR2 is SMNVEV (reference sequence). The V segment lost 6 bases and the J segment 1 base; nucleotides outside the gene matches: 9. The CDR3 coding sequence is TGTGCCAGCAGGACCTTATCGGGGGGATCCTACAATGAGCAGTTCTTC. Translated, it gives CASRTLSGGSYNEQFF.

The rearrangement uses TRBV6-6 and TRBJ2-4; no clear D gene. Trimming pared 7 bases from V and 9 bases from J, leaving 16 bases between. In germline, CDR1 is MNHNY, CDR2 SVGAGI (reference sequence). This CDR3 contains 13 residues. The DNA for the CDR3 is TGTGCCAGCATTACCGGCGAAGGAAGCATTCAGTACTTC. It specifies CASITGEGSIQYF.

This chain uses TRBV20-1 with TRBJ2-5, with TRBD2 identical over 8 bases. Trimming at V came to 1 base and at J to 11 bases, leaving 6 bases not matched to a gene. The CDR3 has 12 residues. Germline assignment: CDR1 DFQATT and CDR2 SNEGSKA (reference sequence). The CDR3 protein is CSARVPGREQYF. CDR3 in DNA: TGCAGTGCTAGAGTTCCCGGGAGGGAGCAGTACTTC.

This clonotype has a handful of counts. This sequence joins TRBV28 and TRBJ1-1, with D uncertain. CDR3 length: 14 amino acids. CDR1 is MDHEN and CDR2 is SYDVKM in the germline V gene. Trimming cost V 1 base and J 1 base, with 7 bases left between them. CDR3 nucleotide sequence: TGTGCCAGCAGTTTATCCCGCAAGAACACTGAAGCTTTCTTT. This translates into CASSLSRKNTEAFF.

This chain joins TRBV4-1 and TRBJ2-7; a weak D match, TRBD2 (6 bases). This CDR3 is 15 amino acids long. Trimming removed 1 base at V and 3 bases at J, with 13 bases between. Germline V gene sequence: CDR1 MGHRA, CDR2 YSYEKL. The CDR3 sequence is CASSQVWDSGYEQYF. In DNA form, the CDR3 reads TGCGCCAGCAGCCAAGTATGGGACTCTGGCTACGAGCAGTACTTC.

The chain uses TRBV20-1 and TRBJ2-1; D is perhaps TRBD1 or TRBD2 (5 bases each). CDR3 length: 14 amino acids. Germline CDR1 is DFQATT and CDR2 is SNEGSKA (reference sequence). V lost 5 bases to trimming and J lost 9 bases, with 20 bases between them. The DNA for the CDR3 is TGCAGTGCTTCTACCGGGACGGTACTGGGTGAGCAGTTCTTC. It encodes CSASTGTVLGEQFF.

The V call is TRBV20-1, the J call TRBJ2-7; perhaps TRBD1 as D (6 bases). The germline V gene encodes CDR1 DFQATT and CDR2 SNEGSKA (reference sequence). This CDR3 is 13 amino acids long. Trimming took 5 bases from V and 2 from J, leaving 13 bases between them. The CDR3 DNA sequence: TGCAGTGCTGGGGACAACGGTCCCTACGAGCAGTACTTC. Translation gives CSAGDNGPYEQYF.

This clonotype was found a few times. The rearrangement joins TRBV28 to TRBJ2-5, with D possibly matching TRBD2 (8 bases). Per the germline V gene, CDR1 is MDHEN and CDR2 is SYDVKM. Deletions cut 6 bases from V and 0 bases from J, with 23 bases between. The CDR3 is 18 amino acids. CDR3 region: CASSIPGGDSLYQETQYF. CDR3 DNA sequence: TGTGCCAGCAGCATTCCGGGGGGGGACAGCCTATACCAAGAGACCCAGTACTTC.

The chain couples TRBV7-2 to TRBJ2-4, with 7 nucleotides matching TRBD2. Germline CDR1 is SGHTA and CDR2 is FQGNSA. V lost 5 bases, J lost 13 bases, and 14 bases stayed unmatched. The CDR3 has 14 amino acids. CDR3 DNA: TGTGCCAGCAGCCCGGGAGGATCCTCGACAGAGCAGTACTTC. Its translation is CASSPGGSSTEQYF.

The gene calls are TRBV20-1 and TRBJ2-7; possible D gene TRBD1, 6 bases. The CDR3 spans 14 residues. Trimming stripped 5 bases from V and 2 bases from J, with 16 bases between. Germline V CDR1 and CDR2: DFQATT, SNEGSKA (reference sequence). The CDR3 DNA sequence: TGCAGTGCTGAGCCGGCGGACAGCACCTACGAGCAGTACTTC. As protein: CSAEPADSTYEQYF.

This clonotype was found a few times. This chain joins TRBV20-1 and TRBJ1-2; D is ambiguous. Deletions cut 3 bases from V and 4 bases from J, with 12 bases between. Per the germline V gene, CDR1 is DFQATT and CDR2 is SNEGSKA (reference sequence). The CDR3 loop spans 13 amino acids. CDR3 amino acids: CSASNIGPYGYTF. CDR3 nucleotide sequence: TGCAGTGCTAGCAACATTGGTCCCTATGGCTACACCTTC.